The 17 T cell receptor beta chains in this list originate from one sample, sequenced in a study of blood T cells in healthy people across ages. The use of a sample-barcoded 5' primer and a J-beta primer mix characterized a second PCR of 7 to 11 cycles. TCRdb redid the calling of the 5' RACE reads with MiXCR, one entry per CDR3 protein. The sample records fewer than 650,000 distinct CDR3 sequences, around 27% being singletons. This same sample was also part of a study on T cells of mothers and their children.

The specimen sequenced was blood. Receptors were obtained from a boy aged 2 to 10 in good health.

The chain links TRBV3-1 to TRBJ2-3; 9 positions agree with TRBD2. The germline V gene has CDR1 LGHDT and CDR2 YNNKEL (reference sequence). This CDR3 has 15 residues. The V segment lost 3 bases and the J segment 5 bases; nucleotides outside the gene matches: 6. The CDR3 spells CASSHRGGAGDTQYF. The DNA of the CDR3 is TGTGCCAGCAGCCATCGCGGGGGGGCCGGAGATACGCAGTATTTT.

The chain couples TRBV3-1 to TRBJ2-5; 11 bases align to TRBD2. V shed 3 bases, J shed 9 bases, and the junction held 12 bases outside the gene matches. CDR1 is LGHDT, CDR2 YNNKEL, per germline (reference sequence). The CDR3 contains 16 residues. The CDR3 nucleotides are TGTGCCAGCAGCCAGGCATTCACTAGCGGGAGCGAATCCCAGTACTTC. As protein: CASSQAFTSGSESQYF.

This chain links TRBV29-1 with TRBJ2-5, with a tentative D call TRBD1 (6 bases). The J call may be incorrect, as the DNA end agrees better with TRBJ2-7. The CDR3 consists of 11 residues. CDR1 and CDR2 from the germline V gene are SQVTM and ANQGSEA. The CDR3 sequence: CSVDDRYEQYF. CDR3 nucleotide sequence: TGCAGCGTTGATGACAGGTACGAGCAGTACTTC.

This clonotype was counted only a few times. This CDR3 reads CASSREGFGPYYSNQPQHF. The CDR3 nucleotides are TGTGCCAGCAGCCGGGAGGGGTTTGGTCCTTATTATAGCAATCAGCCCCAGCATTTT. The chain employs TRBV4-2 and TRBJ1-5; weak D call: TRBD1 (5 bases). Trimming pared 4 bases from V and 0 bases from J, leaving 22 bases between. CDR3 length: 19 residues. The V gene's germline CDR1 is LGHNA and CDR2 YNFKEQ.

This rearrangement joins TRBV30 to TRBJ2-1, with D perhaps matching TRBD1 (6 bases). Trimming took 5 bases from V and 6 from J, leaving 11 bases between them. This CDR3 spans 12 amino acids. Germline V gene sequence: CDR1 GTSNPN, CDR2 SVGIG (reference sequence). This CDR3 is CAWGQRGNEQFF. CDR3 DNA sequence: TGTGCCTGGGGACAGAGGGGCAATGAGCAGTTCTTC.

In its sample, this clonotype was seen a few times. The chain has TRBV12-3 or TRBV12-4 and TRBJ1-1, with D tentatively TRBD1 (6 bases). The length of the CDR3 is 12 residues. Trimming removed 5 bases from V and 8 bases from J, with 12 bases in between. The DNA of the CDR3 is TGTGCCAGCAGTCAGGACAGCGAAGAAGCTTTCTTT. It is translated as CASSQDSEEAFF.

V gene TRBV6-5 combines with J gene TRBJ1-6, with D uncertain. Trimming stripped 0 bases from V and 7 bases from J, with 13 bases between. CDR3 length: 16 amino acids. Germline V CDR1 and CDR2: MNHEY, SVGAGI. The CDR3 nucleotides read TGTGCCAGCAGTTACTCCGGCCCTAATCGAAATTCACCCCTCCACTTT. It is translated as CASSYSGPNRNSPLHF.

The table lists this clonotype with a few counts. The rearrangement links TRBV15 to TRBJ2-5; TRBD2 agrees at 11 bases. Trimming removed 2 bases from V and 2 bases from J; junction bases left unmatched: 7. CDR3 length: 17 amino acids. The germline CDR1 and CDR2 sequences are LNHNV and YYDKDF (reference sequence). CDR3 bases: TGTGCCACCAGCAGAACCCCGGGACTAGCGGAGCAAGAGACCCAGTACTTC. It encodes CATSRTPGLAEQETQYF.

CDR3 bases: TGTGCCTCCCTTGCCTTGGTATCCACCAATGAGCAGTTCTTC. It translates to CASLALVSTNEQFF. The gene calls are TRBV6-2 or TRBV6-3 and TRBJ2-1, with no clear D. Trimming left V 11 bases short and J 6 bases short, with 20 bases between. CDR3 length equals 14 residues. CDR1 and CDR2 (germline): MNHEY, SVGEGT.

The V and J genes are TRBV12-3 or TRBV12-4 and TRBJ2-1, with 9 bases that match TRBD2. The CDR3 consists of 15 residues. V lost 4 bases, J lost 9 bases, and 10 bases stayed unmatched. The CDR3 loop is CASSSVLAGVSEQFF. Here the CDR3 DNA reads TGTGCCAGCAGTTCCGTATTAGCGGGAGTGTCTGAGCAGTTCTTC.

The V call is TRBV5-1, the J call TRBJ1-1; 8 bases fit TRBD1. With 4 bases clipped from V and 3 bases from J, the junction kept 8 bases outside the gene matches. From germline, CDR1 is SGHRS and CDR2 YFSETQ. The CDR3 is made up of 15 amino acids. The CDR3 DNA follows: TGCGCCAGCAGCACTCAGGGGGCGGGGGACACTGAAGCTTTCTTT. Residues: CASSTQGAGDTEAFF.

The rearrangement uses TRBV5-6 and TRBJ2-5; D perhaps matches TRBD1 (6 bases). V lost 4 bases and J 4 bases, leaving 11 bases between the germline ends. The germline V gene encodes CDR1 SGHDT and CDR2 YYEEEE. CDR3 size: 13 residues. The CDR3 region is CASSTGISETQYF. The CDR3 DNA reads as TGTGCCAGCAGCACAGGGATTTCAGAGACCCAGTACTTC.

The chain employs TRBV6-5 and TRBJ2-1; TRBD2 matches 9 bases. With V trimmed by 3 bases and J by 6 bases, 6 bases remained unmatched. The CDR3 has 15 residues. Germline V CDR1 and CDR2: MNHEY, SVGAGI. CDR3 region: CASSYSSGRPNEQFF. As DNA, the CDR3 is TGTGCCAGCAGTTATTCCAGCGGGAGGCCCAATGAGCAGTTCTTC.

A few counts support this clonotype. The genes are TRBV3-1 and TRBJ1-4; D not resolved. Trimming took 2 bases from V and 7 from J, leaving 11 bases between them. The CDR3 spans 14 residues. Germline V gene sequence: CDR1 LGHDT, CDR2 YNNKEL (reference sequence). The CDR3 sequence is CASSQQDRGEKLFF. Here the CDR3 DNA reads TGTGCCAGCAGCCAACAGGACCGTGGTGAAAAACTGTTTTTT.

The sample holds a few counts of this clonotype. The CDR3: CASSFPSGMGGSYNEQFF. CDR3 DNA sequence: TGTGCCAGCAGTTTTCCTAGCGGAATGGGGGGCTCCTACAATGAGCAGTTCTTC. The chain combines TRBV12-3 or TRBV12-4 with TRBJ2-1; TRBD2 matches 7 bases. V dropped 3 bases and J dropped 0; count of bases not matched to a gene: 11. This CDR3 contains 18 residues.

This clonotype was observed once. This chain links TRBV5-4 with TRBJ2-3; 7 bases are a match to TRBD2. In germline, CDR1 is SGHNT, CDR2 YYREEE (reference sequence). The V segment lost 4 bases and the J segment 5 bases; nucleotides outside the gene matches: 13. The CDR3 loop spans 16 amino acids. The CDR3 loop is CASSPFAGAGRDTQYF. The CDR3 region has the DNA TGTGCCAGCAGCCCCTTTGCGGGAGCCGGTAGAGATACGCAGTATTTT.

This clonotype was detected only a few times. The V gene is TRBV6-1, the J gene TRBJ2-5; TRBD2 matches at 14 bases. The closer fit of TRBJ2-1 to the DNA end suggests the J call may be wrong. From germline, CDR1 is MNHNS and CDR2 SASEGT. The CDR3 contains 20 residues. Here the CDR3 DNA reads TGTGCCAGCAGTCGACCGACTAGCGGGGGGGCCTTAGGGACCTACAATGAGCAGTTCTTC. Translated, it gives CASSRPTSGGALGTYNEQFF.